Sequencing of this TCR beta chain was carried out in a study of blood T cell repertoires in COVID-19. Study background: Samples came from the United States, Italy and Spain, spanning acute and convalescent COVID-19. In each case, the material was cDNA or gDNA derived from T cells, B-cell-depleted T cells, or PBMCs.

J gave up 2 bases and V 6 bases, and 6 bases lay outside the gene matches. This CDR3 spans 14 amino acids. The germline V gene encodes CDR1 MNHEY and CDR2 SVGAGI. The method was immunoSEQ multiplex PCR; TCRdb's version includes in-frame clones alone and lacks a portion of them. The repertoire consists of some 120,000 clones, with roughly 90% occurring once and the leading ten covering more than 3%. The sequenced sample was peripheral blood. J is TRBJ1-2 and V is TRBV6-5, with 7 bases that match TRBD1. The clonotype was recovered from a man aged 45 to 65 with active COVID-19. CDR3 sequence: CASSRTGNNYGYTF. CDR3 bases: TGTGCCAGCAGCCGGACAGGAAACAACTATGGCTACACCTTC.